The 27 T cell receptor beta chains listed next were all sequenced from one sample in a study of blood T cells in healthy people across ages. A sample-barcoded 5' primer and a J-beta primer mix were used in a second PCR of roughly 7 to 12 cycles. TCRdb re-called the 5' RACE reads with MiXCR, one entry per CDR3 protein. Of about 580,000 distinct CDR3 sequences listed, about 45% are singletons. The source material was blood. These receptors all come from a man at least 80 years old in good health.

V is TRBV4-3 and J is TRBJ1-1; 8 bases line up with TRBD1. This CDR3 has 15 amino acids. J was trimmed by 8 bases and V by 0 bases; bases with no gene match: 8. Germline V gene lookup returns CDR1 LGHNA and CDR2 YSLEER. The CDR3 region is CASSQDVGRGREAFF. CDR3 nucleotides: TGCGCCAGCAGCCAAGATGTGGGCAGGGGGCGCGAAGCTTTCTTT.

The rearrangement links TRBV29-1 to TRBJ1-2; D remains unclear. The V end was cut by 4 bases, the J end by 8 bases, with 11 bases between. This CDR3 region has 11 residues. CDR1 is SQVTM, CDR2 ANQGSEA, per germline. Here the CDR3 reads CSVGGLGGYTF. DNA of the CDR3: TGCAGCGTTGGCGGATTAGGCGGCTACACCTTC. The full variable domain, completed using reference TRBV29-1 and TRBJ1-2, is SAVISQKPSRDICQRGTSLTIQCQVDSQVTMMFWYRQQPGQSLTLIATANQGSEATYESGFVIDKFPISRPNLTFSTLTVSNMSPEDSSIYLCSVGGLGGYTFGSGTRLTVV.

The chain has TRBV6-5 and TRBJ2-7; D not resolved. This CDR3 comprises 14 residues. Germline CDR1 reads MNHEY; CDR2 reads SVGAGI. Trimming removed 0 bases at V and 1 base at J, with 7 bases between. The CDR3 protein is CASSYSPSSYEQYF. The CDR3 DNA reads TGTGCCAGCAGTTACTCACCATCTTCCTACGAGCAGTACTTC.

On this clonotype: One junction end does not reproduce the germline sequence, and a read error may be involved. This rearrangement joins TRBV7-2 to TRBJ2-5; 9 bases are a match to TRBD2. The DNA end favors TRBJ2-7, so the J call may be wrong. The CDR3 runs 13 residues. Germline values: CDR1 SGHTA, CDR2 FQGNSA. CDR3 nucleotides: TGTGTCAGCACCCTAGCGGGGTTAGACGAGCAGTACTTC. Protein sequence: CVSTLAGLDEQYF.

This clonotype has ten or more counts. The chain combines TRBV6-6 with TRBJ2-7, with D uncertain. Per germline, CDR1 MNHNY and CDR2 SVGAGI (reference sequence). CDR3 length equals 16 residues. V lost 0 bases to trimming and J lost 0 bases, with 12 bases between them. The CDR3 bases are TGTGCCAGCAGTTACTCAGGAGCGCCGGGCTCCTACGAGCAGTACTTC. Translating it yields CASSYSGAPGSYEQYF.

The rearrangement links TRBV5-1 to TRBJ2-1; tentative D call: TRBD1 (6 bases). The V end lost 4 bases, the J end lost 2 bases, and 19 bases lay between the germline ends. This CDR3 contains 17 residues. The V gene's germline CDR1 is SGHRS and CDR2 YFSETQ. The CDR3 here is CASSGIRQGSAYNEQFF. The CDR3 DNA sequence: TGCGCCAGCAGCGGAATCCGGCAGGGGTCGGCCTACAATGAGCAGTTCTTC.

This clonotype turned up a few times. The V gene is TRBV7-2, the J gene TRBJ1-1; 9 nucleotides agree with TRBD1. Germline CDR1 and CDR2: SGHTA and FQGNSA. Germline trimming cut 4 bases from V and 1 base from J; bases unmatched to any gene: 7. The CDR3 sequence is 16 residues long. CDR3 in amino acids: CASSSFTGGPNTEAFF. Written as DNA, the CDR3 is TGTGCCAGCAGCTCCTTTACAGGGGGCCCGAACACTGAAGCTTTCTTT.

This clonotype was seen a few times. V is TRBV6-2 or TRBV6-3 and J is TRBJ2-3; no definite D call. Germline CDR1 reads MNHEY; CDR2 reads SVGEGT. The CDR3 runs 13 residues. V was pared by 4 bases and J by 10 bases, with 15 bases between. CDR3 sequence reads: CASSLGSVPSQYF. The DNA for the CDR3 is TGTGCCAGCAGTTTAGGATCGGTGCCCTCGCAGTATTTT.

This clonotype has more than one count but fewer than ten. The rearrangement joins TRBV29-1 to TRBJ1-4; D is unresolved. This CDR3 region has 11 residues. Trimming removed 5 bases from V and 4 bases from J, with 5 bases in between. Germline CDR1 and CDR2: SQVTM and ANQGSEA. The CDR3 region is CSVLVNEKLFF. The CDR3 bases are TGCAGCGTTCTTGTTAATGAAAAACTGTTTTTT.

This clonotype was counted only a few times. V usage is TRBV4-3 and J usage is TRBJ2-1; TRBD2 agrees at 8 bases. This CDR3 spans 17 amino acids. Germline loops: CDR1 LGHNA, CDR2 YSLEER. J was trimmed by 7 bases and V by 4 bases; bases with no gene match: 15. The CDR3 coding sequence is TGCGCCAGCAGCCGAGGGGGAGTGGGACTAGGTACGAATGAGCAGTTCTTC. Protein product: CASSRGGVGLGTNEQFF.

This clonotype was seen only a few times. The chain recombines TRBV5-1 with TRBJ2-1; 8 nucleotides line up with TRBD1. This CDR3 has 15 amino acids. Trimming took 6 bases from V and 3 from J; bases not matched to a gene: 8. The germline CDR1 and CDR2 sequences are SGHRS and YFSETQ. CDR3 in DNA: TGCGCCAGCACCATTGGGACAGGAATCTACAATGAGCAGTTCTTC. Residues: CASTIGTGIYNEQFF.

J is TRBJ1-5 and V is TRBV20-1; D is possibly TRBD1 (6 bases). In germline, CDR1 is DFQATT, CDR2 SNEGSKA (reference sequence). Trimming stripped 4 bases from V and 4 bases from J, with 11 bases between. CDR3 length: 13 residues. DNA of the CDR3: TGCAGTGCTACCCCCCAGGGGAATCAGCCCCAGCATTTT. This codes for CSATPQGNQPQHF.

V gene TRBV29-1 combines with J gene TRBJ2-1; 8 bases align to TRBD1. With 8 bases clipped from V and 4 bases from J, the junction kept 7 bases outside the gene matches. The length of the CDR3 is 13 residues. Germline CDR1 and CDR2: SQVTM and ANQGSEA. The CDR3 DNA is TGCAGCACCCGACAGGGGTCTTACAATGAGCAGTTCTTC. Protein: CSTRQGSYNEQFF.

The J gene is TRBJ2-1, the V gene TRBV29-1, with 8 bases fitting TRBD1. Trimming took 4 bases from V and 6 from J; bases not matched to a gene: 5. CDR1 and CDR2 (germline): SQVTM, ANQGSEA. The CDR3 is made up of 13 amino acids. DNA of the CDR3: TGCAGCGTTGTGAGACAGGGGCCCAATGAGCAGTTCTTC. As protein: CSVVRQGPNEQFF.

The V call is TRBV12-3 or TRBV12-4, the J call TRBJ2-1; TRBD2 matches 8 bases. This CDR3 contains 15 residues. V dropped 2 bases and J dropped 4; count of bases not matched to a gene: 4. This chain's CDR3 is CASSLPGLGYNEQFF. For the CDR3, the DNA is TGTGCCAGCAGTTTACCGGGACTAGGGTACAATGAGCAGTTCTTC.

Turning to this clonotype: A much bigger clone sits one base away, suggesting this may be a read error. The chain is built from TRBV6-1 and TRBJ2-4; no firm D call. The CDR3 is 13 amino acids. Germline V gene data show CDR1 as MNHNS and CDR2 as SASEGT. Trimming took off 4 bases at V and 13 bases at J, with 17 bases between the two ends. The CDR3 loop reads CASSGAQLNQQYF. CDR3 DNA: TGTGCCAGCAGTGGAGCGCAACTAAACCAGCAGTACTTC.

The chain couples TRBV4-2 to TRBJ2-3; the D gene could be TRBD1 or TRBD2 (5 bases each). V lost 3 bases to trimming and J lost 2 bases, with 15 bases between them. This CDR3 is built from 16 residues. The V gene's germline CDR1 is LGHNA and CDR2 YNFKEQ. CDR3 DNA sequence: TGTGCCAGCAGCCAGGCGAGGGGCGAGTTCACAGATACGCAGTATTTT. This gives the protein CASSQARGEFTDTQYF.

This clonotype occurred many times. V usage is TRBV7-9 and J usage is TRBJ2-1; 9 bases line up with TRBD1. Germline CDR1 reads SEHNR; CDR2 reads FQNEAQ (reference sequence). V lost 6 bases to trimming and J lost 2 bases; unmatched junction nucleotides: 5. The CDR3 extends over 15 amino acids. The CDR3 DNA follows: TGTGCCAGCAGTCCGACAGGGGGAGCCTACAATGAGCAGTTCTTC. Its protein is CASSPTGGAYNEQFF. The full variable domain, with the rest looked up from reference TRBV7-9 and TRBJ2-1, is DTGVSQNPRHKITKRGQNVTFRCDPISEHNRLYWYRQTLGQGPEFLTYFQNEAQLEKSRLLSDRFSAERPKGSFSTLEIQRTEQGDSAMYLCASSPTGGAYNEQFFGPGTRLTVL.

This rearrangement joins TRBV4-3 to TRBJ1-5; no definite D call. Trimming removed 0 bases from V and 7 bases from J, with 13 bases in between. There are 15 residues in the CDR3. Germline CDR1 and CDR2: LGHNA and YSLEER. The CDR3 DNA reads as TGCGCCAGCAGCCAAGATGTGCAGGTGGGACAGCCCCAGCATTTT. Encoded protein: CASSQDVQVGQPQHF.

J is TRBJ2-1 and V is TRBV10-3; TRBD2 agrees at 12 bases. The CDR3 is 15 residues long. Germline lookup yields CDR1 ENHRY and CDR2 SYGVKD. V was pared by 4 bases and J by 4 bases, with 2 bases of the junction left unmatched. CDR3 sequence reads: CAISGTSGAYNEQFF. CDR3 nucleotide sequence: TGTGCCATCAGTGGGACTAGCGGGGCGTACAATGAGCAGTTCTTC.

This clonotype has just a few counts. The V call is TRBV12-3 or TRBV12-4, the J call TRBJ2-3; D gene unclear. The CDR3 sequence is 15 residues long. V was trimmed by 1 base and J by 0 bases, leaving 8 bases between them. Here the CDR3 reads CASSLEASSTDTQYF. The CDR3 DNA is TGTGCCAGCAGTTTAGAGGCGTCTAGCACAGATACGCAGTATTTT.

The chain recombines TRBV7-2 with TRBJ2-6, with 7 bases that match TRBD1. Germline loops: CDR1 SGHTA, CDR2 FQGNSA. After removal of 4 bases from V and 2 bases from J, the junction contained 2 bases not matched to a gene. The CDR3 consists of 15 residues. CDR3 DNA sequence: TGTGCCAGCAGCTACAGGGGAGCTGGGGCCAACGTCCTGACTTTC. Translation gives CASSYRGAGANVLTF.

This clonotype has just a few counts. CDR3 residues: CSSRGSSYEQYF. DNA for the CDR3: TGCAGTTCAAGGGGGAGCTCCTACGAGCAGTACTTC. V is TRBV20-1 and J is TRBJ2-7; a weak D match, TRBD1 (6 bases). Looked up from germline, CDR1 is DFQATT and CDR2 is SNEGSKA (reference sequence). Trimming removed 8 bases from V and 0 bases from J, with 11 bases in between. The CDR3 loop spans 12 amino acids.

The genes are TRBV29-1 and TRBJ2-3; 11 bases are a match to TRBD1. The CDR3 length is 14 residues. CDR1 is SQVTM and CDR2 is ANQGSEA in the germline V gene. V shed 4 bases, J shed 4 bases, and the junction held 4 bases outside the gene matches. CDR3 DNA sequence: TGCAGCGTTGGCATGGGACAGGGGGCAGATACGCAGTATTTT. Translation: CSVGMGQGADTQYF.

This clonotype was seen many times. The J gene is TRBJ2-7, the V gene TRBV7-2, with 11 positions matching TRBD2. The CDR3 has 15 residues. CDR1 and CDR2 from the germline V gene are SGHTA and FQGNSA. Trimming at V came to 6 bases and at J to 4 bases, leaving 8 bases not matched to a gene. DNA of the CDR3: TGTGCCAGCAGTTATACTAGCGGGAGTCAGTACGAGCAGTACTTC. This gives the protein CASSYTSGSQYEQYF.

The J gene is TRBJ2-1, the V gene TRBV7-3; the D gene is possibly TRBD2 (5 bases). CDR3 length equals 16 residues. V lost 5 bases to trimming and J lost 3 bases, with 17 bases between them. Germline V gene data show CDR1 as SGHTA and CDR2 as FQGTGA. The CDR3 protein is CASSRLSGLDYNEQFF. Written as DNA, the CDR3 is TGTGCCAGCAGCCGCCTCTCGGGATTGGACTACAATGAGCAGTTCTTC. The variable domain in full, with the rest retrieved from reference TRBV7-3 and TRBJ2-1, is GAGVSQTPSNKVTEKGKYVELRCDPISGHTALYWYRQSLGQGPEFLIYFQGTGAADDSGLPNDRFFAVRPEGSVSTLKIQRTERGDSAVYLCASSRLSGLDYNEQFFGPGTRLTVL.

The rearrangement uses TRBV7-9 and TRBJ2-3; TRBD2 matches 8 bases. V was clipped by 5 bases and J by 4 bases; unmatched bases: 11. The CDR3 totals 16 residues. Germline CDR1 reads SEHNR; CDR2 reads FQNEAQ (reference sequence). The DNA of the CDR3 is TGTGCCAGCAGCCCCAAAGGACTAGCATTTGCAGATACGCAGTATTTT. Protein sequence: CASSPKGLAFADTQYF.